This T cell receptor beta chain was observed in a study of cytomegalovirus exposure and HLA in healthy donors. Primers included in the PCR were 60 Vbeta and 13 Jbeta primers. Clones were read by immunoSEQ multiplex PCR, and TCRdb kept only the in-frame ones, dropping some. The profile shows around 130,000 clones, around 70% of them singletons. The CDR3 runs 13 residues. Germline lookup yields CDR1 SGHVS and CDR2 FNYEAQ. The V end lost 1 base, the J end lost 6 bases, and 8 bases lay between the germline ends. This sequence joins TRBV7-6 and TRBJ2-3; D is possibly TRBD1 (6 bases). The sequenced sample consisted of PBMCs. This clonotype originated in a woman aged 60-75 years in good health and CMV-seropositive. CDR3 protein: CASSLGRGDTQYF. CDR3 DNA sequence: TGTGCCAGCAGCTTAGGCAGGGGTGATACGCAGTATTTT.